Presented here are 2 T cell receptor beta chains from one specimen sequenced in a study of tumor-infiltrating lymphocytes in primary liver carcinoma. The input was 400 to 500 ng total RNA; TCR beta cDNA was made from it with a constant-region primer. Slightly modified ARM-PCR served as the procedure for the TCR beta libraries. These libraries came from three rounds of nested multiplex PCR. Two initial PCR rounds of roughly 10 cycles each paired TRBV1-TRBV30 forward primers with a C-beta reverse primer. TCRdb fed the multiplex PCR reads into MiXCR, producing one record per CDR3 protein. The table records about 130,000 distinct CDR3 sequences, 64% of them present only once. The tissue used was unsorted bulk material of 20-30 mg. RNA and DNA were co-extracted from it with the AllPrep DNA/RNA mini kit. Sample: liver tumor tissue from sampling region 3. Noted subset: tumor region T3, left-lateral pole. These receptors were taken from a woman aged 55 to 70 with primary liver carcinoma and hepatitis B virus infection.

V usage is TRBV28 and J usage is TRBJ1-6, with D perhaps matching TRBD1 (5 bases). The CDR3 has 14 amino acids. V was pared by 6 bases and J by 7 bases, with 13 bases between. Germline V gives CDR1 MDHEN, CDR2 SYDVKM. The CDR3 loop is CASRHGTWNSPLHF. Here the CDR3 DNA reads TGTGCCAGCAGGCACGGGACCTGGAATTCACCCCTCCACTTT.

V and J are TRBV7-2 and TRBJ2-1; D not resolved. V was clipped by 2 bases and J by 7 bases, with 18 bases between them. Germline CDR1 reads SGHTA; CDR2 reads FQGNSA. The CDR3 runs to 16 residues. DNA for the CDR3: TGTGCCAGCAGCTTAACTGTAAATGTAGTTGTGAATGAGCAGTTCTTC. Translating it yields CASSLTVNVVVNEQFF. The full variable domain, its missing parts supplied by reference TRBV7-2 and TRBJ2-1, is GAGVSQSPSNKVTEKGKDVELRCDPISGHTALYWYRQSLGQGLEFLIYFQGNSAPDKSGLPSDRFSAERTGGSVSTLTIQRTQQEDSAVYLCASSLTVNVVVNEQFFGPGTRLTVL.